The entry below gives a single TCR beta chain sequence along with its context. The sample originates from a study of blood T cell repertoires in COVID-19. Assay used: immunoSEQ multiplex PCR; TCRdb lists only in-frame clones, some missing. The repertoire holds a few hundred thousand clones, approximately 80% seen once, with over 10% in the top ten. The V and J ends lost 2 bases and 8 bases respectively, with 15 bases between them. Germline CDR1 MNHEY, CDR2 SVGEGT. This CDR3 has 14 residues. The TCR sequence derives from a human donor in a cohort sampled during active COVID-19. The sequenced sample consisted of peripheral blood. The V and J genes are TRBV6-2 or TRBV6-3 and TRBJ1-1; no clear D gene. The DNA for the CDR3 is TGTGCCAGCAGTTACAACCCGAGGTCGTCGGAAGCTTTCTTT. Its translation: CASSYNPRSSEAFF.